The clone carrying this T cell receptor (beta chain) has just a few counts. Antigen: not known. A much larger clone is a single base away; this may be a read error. Germline V gene lookup returns CDR1 DFQATT and CDR2 SNEGSKA (reference sequence). V lost 2 bases, J lost 8 bases, and 13 bases lay in between. The CDR3 runs to 13 residues. The sample originates from a study of blood T cells in healthy people across ages. General observations from the study: Researchers said unsorted PBMCs prevented a conclusive naive versus antigen-experienced comparison.

It was with a sample-barcoded 5' primer and a J-beta primer mix that a second PCR of about 7 to 12 cycles was run. Via MiXCR, TCRdb re-called the 5' RACE reads, giving one row per CDR3 protein. This table has 600,000 or so distinct CDR3 sequences, roughly 30% appearing once. The receptor was derived from a woman older than 75 in good health. Input material: blood. The chain has TRBV20-1 and TRBJ2-1; D gene uncertain. The CDR3 region has the DNA TGCAGTGCTAGACGAAGACTCGGCGATGAGCAGTTCTTC. It encodes CSARRRLGDEQFF.